The 20 T cell receptor beta chains below come from one sample, sequenced in a study of T cell repertoires in cytomegalovirus infection. TCRdb ran MiXCR on the reads and lists one entry per CDR3 protein. The sample includes over 40,000 distinct CDR3 sequences, about 21% of them seen just once. No antigens are known for them. Sequenced material: CD8+ T cells from cultured PBMCs, taken from culture after CMV antigen stimulation. All receptors come from a human donor in good health (CMV status not recorded). Some clones in this sample may be carry-over from other donors' samples.

This clonotype turned up a few times. This chain links TRBV19 with TRBJ1-4; 10 positions match TRBD1. CDR1 LNHDA and CDR2 SQIVND come from the germline V gene (reference sequence). The J segment lost 3 bases and the V segment lost 7 bases, leaving 8 bases of the junction unmatched. This CDR3 is 16 amino acids long. CDR3 bases: TGTGCCAGTACCCCGGACAGGGGGGCCCCTAATGAAAAACTGTTTTTT. Translating it yields CASTPDRGAPNEKLFF.

This chain joins TRBV6-2 or TRBV6-3 and TRBJ2-4; TRBD1 aligns across 7 bases. Per the germline V gene, CDR1 is MNHEY and CDR2 is SVGEGT. The CDR3 contains 15 residues. V gave up 6 bases and J gave up 0 bases; unmatched junction bases: 5. The CDR3 DNA reads TGTGCCAGCAGCCCGACAGGGCGAGCCAAAAACATTCAGTACTTC. It is translated as CASSPTGRAKNIQYF.

As concerns this clonotype: This may be a read error, as it is one base from a much larger clone. This chain connects TRBV4-1 to TRBJ1-5, with 8 bases aligning to TRBD1. The CDR3 extends over 15 amino acids. Germline loops: CDR1 MGHRA, CDR2 YSYEKL. Trimming cost V 0 bases and J 2 bases; bases outside gene matches: 0. The CDR3 loop is CASSQEDRGNQPQHF. DNA for the CDR3: TGCGCCAGCAGCCAAGAGGACAGGGGCAATCAGCCCCAGCATTTT.

This clonotype occurred many times. The V and J genes are TRBV9 and TRBJ2-1, with 7 bases identical to TRBD2. V lost 3 bases, J lost 9 bases, and 9 bases stayed unmatched. CDR1 SGDLS and CDR2 YYNGEE come from the germline V gene. The CDR3 contains 14 residues. CDR3 amino acids: CASSGRGESREQFF. The CDR3 DNA reads as TGTGCCAGCAGCGGACGGGGGGAGTCGCGTGAGCAGTTCTTC.

The V gene is TRBV19, the J gene TRBJ2-2; 10 bases are a match to TRBD2. The V gene end was trimmed by 3 bases and the J gene end by 6 bases; junction bases not matched to a gene: 13. The CDR3 consists of 18 residues. The germline CDR1 and CDR2 sequences are LNHDA and SQIVND (reference sequence). The CDR3 DNA reads as TGTGCCAGTAGTATTTCGATAAATGCCCTAGCGGGAGCCGGGGAGCTGTTTTTT. It encodes CASSISINALAGAGELFF. Looking up the rest from reference TRBV19 and TRBJ2-2 gives the full variable domain: DGGITQSPKYLFRKEGQNVTLSCEQNLNHDAMYWYRQDPGQGLRLIYYSQIVNDFQKGDIAEGYSVSREKKESFPLTVTSAQKNPTAFYLCASSISINALAGAGELFFGEGSRLTVL.

This clonotype was detected only a few times. CDR3 in amino acids: CASSLSAGYYGYTF. CDR3 DNA: TGTGCCAGCAGTTTATCGGCGGGGTACTATGGCTACACCTTC. The chain employs TRBV27 and TRBJ1-2; D is unresolved. Germline loops: CDR1 MNHEY, CDR2 SMNVEV (reference sequence). Deletions cut 0 bases from V and 3 bases from J, with 8 bases between. This CDR3 has 14 amino acids.

The rearrangement links TRBV28 to TRBJ1-2; TRBD1 matches at 9 bases. Trimming removed 2 bases from V and 13 bases from J; junction bases left unmatched: 14. Germline V gives CDR1 MDHEN, CDR2 SYDVKM. This CDR3 spans 15 amino acids. The CDR3 reads CASSLPPGQGPQLTF. In DNA, the CDR3 is TGTGCCAGCAGTTTACCCCCGGGACAGGGACCCCAACTCACCTTC.

This chain connects TRBV18 to TRBJ2-3; the D is unclear. CDR3 size: 15 residues. The germline V gene has CDR1 KGHSH and CDR2 LQKENI. Trimming removed 3 bases from V and 1 base from J, with 11 bases in between. CDR3 nucleotides: TGTGCCAGCTCACCGCCGGAACTGGGCACAGATACGCAGTATTTT. It encodes CASSPPELGTDTQYF.

The chain carries TRBV12-3 or TRBV12-4 and TRBJ2-3, with no clear D. The CDR3 is 17 amino acids. V gave up 4 bases and J gave up 2 bases, with 19 bases separating them. CDR3 nucleotides: TGTGCCAGCAGTTCTCCCCCGAGCAGTCTGTTCACAGATACGCAGTATTTT. Translating it yields CASSSPPSSLFTDTQYF.

The sample holds many counts of this clonotype. This chain joins TRBV7-9 and TRBJ2-1, with TRBD2 identical over 7 bases. The CDR3 sequence is 16 residues long. Trimming removed 7 bases from V and 4 bases from J; junction bases left unmatched: 13. CDR1 SEHNR and CDR2 FQNEAQ come from the germline V gene (reference sequence). CDR3 sequence reads: CASTGDGGSSYNEQFF. CDR3 sequence (DNA): TGTGCCAGCACCGGAGACGGCGGGAGCAGTTACAATGAGCAGTTCTTC.

This clonotype appeared a few times. The chain recombines TRBV27 with TRBJ1-1, with D possibly TRBD1 on 5 matching bases. The length of the CDR3 is 15 residues. Germline values: CDR1 MNHEY, CDR2 SMNVEV (reference sequence). The ends were cut back, 2 bases at V and 4 bases at J, with 14 bases in the middle. This chain's CDR3 is CASSLRGARGTEAFF. The CDR3 DNA is TGTGCCAGCAGTTTAAGAGGGGCTCGCGGCACTGAAGCTTTCTTT.

This clonotype occurred many times. CDR3 nucleotides: TGTGCCAGCCAGGGGGCGCGGGCCTATGGCTACACCTTC. Protein: CASQGARAYGYTF. The chain carries TRBV27 and TRBJ1-2; TRBD1 matches at 8 bases. Trimming removed 8 bases from V and 4 bases from J; junction bases left unmatched: 6. The CDR3 sequence is 13 residues long. Looked up from germline, CDR1 is MNHEY and CDR2 is SMNVEV (reference sequence).

This clonotype has more than one count but fewer than ten. CDR3 sequence: CASSSPGNEAVHEQFF. The DNA for the CDR3 is TGCGCCAGCAGCTCCCCCGGGAATGAGGCGGTACATGAGCAGTTCTTC. This chain links TRBV4-1 with TRBJ2-1, with D tentatively TRBD2 (5 bases). Germline lookup yields CDR1 MGHRA and CDR2 YSYEKL. V was pared by 5 bases and J by 8 bases, with 22 bases between. The CDR3 consists of 16 residues.

This clonotype occurred many times. The gene calls are TRBV27 and TRBJ1-1; D remains unclear. Trimming removed 6 bases from V and 3 bases from J, with 11 bases in between. CDR1 is MNHEY and CDR2 is SMNVEV in the germline V gene (reference sequence). The CDR3 contains 13 residues. CDR3 DNA: TGTGCCAGCAGAGGGCAAGGGTACACTGAAGCTTTCTTT. It codes for CASRGQGYTEAFF.

This clonotype showed up many times. The chain recombines TRBV7-9 with TRBJ1-1; the D gene is possibly TRBD1 (6 bases). CDR1 SEHNR and CDR2 FQNEAQ come from the germline V gene (reference sequence). Trimming took off 5 bases at V and 4 bases at J, with 17 bases between the two ends. CDR3 length: 15 residues. The DNA of the CDR3 is TGTGCCAGCAGCCCAAGTGGGGGGCTGGTCACTGAAGCTTTCTTT. Translation: CASSPSGGLVTEAFF.

The rearrangement uses TRBV19 and TRBJ2-7; D ambiguous. V lost 5 bases and J 2 bases, leaving 13 bases between the germline ends. CDR3 length equals 14 residues. Germline CDR1 and CDR2: LNHDA and SQIVND (reference sequence). DNA for the CDR3: TGTGCCAGTAGTCCAGCACTTGGGGCCTACGAGCAGTACTTC. The encoded protein is CASSPALGAYEQYF.

This clonotype was observed many times. V gene TRBV14 combines with J gene TRBJ1-2; D unclear. CDR3 length: 18 residues. Trimming took 0 bases from V and 8 from J, leaving 25 bases between them. Germline V CDR1 and CDR2: SGHDN, FVKESK. CDR3 nucleotide sequence: TGTGCCAGCAGCCAAGATGTAGGACTCACCTCAGCATTAGGGGGCTACACCTTC. This gives the protein CASSQDVGLTSALGGYTF.

V gene TRBV18 combines with J gene TRBJ2-3; 11 nucleotides line up with TRBD2. Germline V gene data show CDR1 as KGHSH and CDR2 as LQKENI. The CDR3 covers 17 residues. The V segment lost 2 bases and the J segment 4 bases; nucleotides outside the gene matches: 8. This chain's CDR3 is CASSPKISGRVPDTQYF. The CDR3 DNA is TGTGCCAGCTCACCAAAGATTAGCGGGAGGGTGCCAGATACGCAGTATTTT.

This clonotype has a handful of counts. The genes are TRBV5-1 and TRBJ2-3; a weak D match, TRBD2 (5 bases). Per the germline V gene, CDR1 is SGHRS and CDR2 is YFSETQ. With 1 base removed from V and 6 bases from J, the gap between germline ends came to 15 bases. The CDR3 is made up of 15 amino acids. The DNA of the CDR3 is TGCGCCAGCAGCTTGACCTCCGGAGGTTGGGATACGCAGTATTTT. This sequence encodes CASSLTSGGWDTQYF.

The chain has TRBV25-1 and TRBJ2-7; possibly TRBD1 or TRBD2 for D (5 bases each). CDR3 length equals 15 residues. The ends were cut back, 4 bases at V and 6 bases at J, with 19 bases in the middle. Germline V CDR1 and CDR2: MGHDK, SYGVNS. Here the CDR3 reads CASSARPPGPSEQYF. DNA of the CDR3: TGTGCCAGCAGTGCTCGACCCCCGGGACCCTCCGAGCAGTACTTC.